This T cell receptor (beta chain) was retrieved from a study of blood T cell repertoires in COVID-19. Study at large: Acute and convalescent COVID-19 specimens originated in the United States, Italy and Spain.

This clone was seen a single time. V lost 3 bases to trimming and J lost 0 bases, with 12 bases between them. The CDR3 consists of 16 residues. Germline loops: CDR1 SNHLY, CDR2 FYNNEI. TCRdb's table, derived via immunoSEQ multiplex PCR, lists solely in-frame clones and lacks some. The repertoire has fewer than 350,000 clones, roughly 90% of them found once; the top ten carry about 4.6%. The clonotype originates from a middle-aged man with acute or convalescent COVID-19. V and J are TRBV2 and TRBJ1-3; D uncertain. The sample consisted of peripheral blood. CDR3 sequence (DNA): TGTGCCAGCAGTGAGAGGCAACGGAGCTCTGGAAACACCATATATTTT. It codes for CASSERQRSSGNTIYF.